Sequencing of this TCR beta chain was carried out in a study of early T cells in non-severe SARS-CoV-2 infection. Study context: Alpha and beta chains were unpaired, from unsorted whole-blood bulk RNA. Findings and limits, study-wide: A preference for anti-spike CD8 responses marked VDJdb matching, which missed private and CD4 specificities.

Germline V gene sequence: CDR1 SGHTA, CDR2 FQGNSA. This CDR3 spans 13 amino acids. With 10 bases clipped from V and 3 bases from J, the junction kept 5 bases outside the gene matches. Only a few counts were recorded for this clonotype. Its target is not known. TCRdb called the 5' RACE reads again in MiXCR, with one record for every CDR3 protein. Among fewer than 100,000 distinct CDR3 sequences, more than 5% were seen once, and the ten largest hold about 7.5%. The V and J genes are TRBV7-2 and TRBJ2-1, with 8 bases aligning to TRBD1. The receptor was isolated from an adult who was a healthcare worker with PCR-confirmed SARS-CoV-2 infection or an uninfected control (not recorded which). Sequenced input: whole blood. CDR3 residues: CATRQGIYNEQFF. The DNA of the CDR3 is TGTGCCACCCGACAGGGGATCTACAATGAGCAGTTCTTC.